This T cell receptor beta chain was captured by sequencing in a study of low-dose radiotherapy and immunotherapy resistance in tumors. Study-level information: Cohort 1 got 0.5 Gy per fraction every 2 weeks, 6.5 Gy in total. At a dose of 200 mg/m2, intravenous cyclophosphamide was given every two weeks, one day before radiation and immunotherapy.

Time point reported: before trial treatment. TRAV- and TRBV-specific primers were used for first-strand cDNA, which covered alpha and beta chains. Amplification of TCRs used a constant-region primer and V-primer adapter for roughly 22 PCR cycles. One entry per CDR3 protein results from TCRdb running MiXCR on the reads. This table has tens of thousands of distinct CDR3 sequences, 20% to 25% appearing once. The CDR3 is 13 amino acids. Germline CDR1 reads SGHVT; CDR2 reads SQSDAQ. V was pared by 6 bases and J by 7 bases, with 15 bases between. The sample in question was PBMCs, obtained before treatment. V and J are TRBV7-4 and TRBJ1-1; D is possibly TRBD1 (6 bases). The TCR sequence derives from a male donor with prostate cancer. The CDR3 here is CASSLRGASEAFF. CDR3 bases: TGTGCCAGCAGTTTAAGGGGGGCCAGTGAAGCTTTCTTT.